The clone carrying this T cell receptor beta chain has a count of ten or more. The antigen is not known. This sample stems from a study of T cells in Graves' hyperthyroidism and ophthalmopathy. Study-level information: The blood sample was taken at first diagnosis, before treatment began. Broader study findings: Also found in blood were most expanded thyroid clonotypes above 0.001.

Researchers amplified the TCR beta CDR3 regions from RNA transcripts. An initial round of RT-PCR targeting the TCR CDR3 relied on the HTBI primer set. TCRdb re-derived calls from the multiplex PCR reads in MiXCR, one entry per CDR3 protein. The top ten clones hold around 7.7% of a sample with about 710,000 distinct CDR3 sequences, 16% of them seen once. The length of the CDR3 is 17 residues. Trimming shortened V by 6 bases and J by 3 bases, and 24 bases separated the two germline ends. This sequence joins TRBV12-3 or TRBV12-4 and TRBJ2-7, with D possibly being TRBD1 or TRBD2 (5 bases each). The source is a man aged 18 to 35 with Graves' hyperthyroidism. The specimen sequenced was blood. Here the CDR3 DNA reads TGTGCCAGCAGCCCCCGAGGTAGGGGCACTAGGGACTACGAGCAGTACTTC. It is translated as CASSPRGRGTRDYEQYF.